This entry features one TCR beta chain sequence. The data were obtained in a study of blood T cell repertoires in COVID-19. Across the study: Nucleic acid was either cDNA or gDNA, and it came from T cells, B-cell-depleted T cells, or PBMCs.

Authors' data handling: Estimates of nucleated cell counts were drawn from the amplification of reference gene primers. Clones were read by immunoSEQ multiplex PCR, and TCRdb kept only the in-frame ones, dropping some. V and J calls and clone size are given by that table; D and trimming were obtained from the DNA. In the table there are 55,000 to 65,000 clones, more than 80% of which are singletons. Germline loops: CDR1 SEHNR, CDR2 FQNEAQ (reference sequence). V dropped 2 bases and J dropped 5 bases, with 9 bases sitting between them. This CDR3 comprises 13 residues. The receptor comes from a man aged 55 to 70 with COVID-19, enrolled during active disease. Sequencing used peripheral blood. V is TRBV7-9 and J is TRBJ2-5; D perhaps matches TRBD1 (5 bases). CDR3 sequence (DNA): TGTGCCAGCAGCTTACAGGGTCAGGAGACCCAGTACTTC. Amino acids: CASSLQGQETQYF.